This T cell receptor beta chain was sequenced in a study of blood T cell repertoires in COVID-19. Study members were between about 18 and 100 years old and lived in some 22 US regions. Cohort allocation depended upon clinical history that participants reported. The germline gives CDR1 SGHTA, CDR2 FQGNSA. The V end lost 5 bases, the J end lost 3 bases, and 13 bases lay between the germline ends. CDR3 length equals 15 residues. This clone was recorded only once. Per the original data handling: Reference gene primer amplification gave estimated nucleated cell counts. Clones were sequenced by immunoSEQ multiplex PCR, and TCRdb holds only the in-frame ones, with some missing. V and J calls and clone size follow that table, whereas D and trimming were derived from the DNA. Here the sample spans some 300,000 clones, about nine tenths being singletons.

The material sequenced was PBMCs or T cells enriched from blood (not recorded which). The origin of this receptor is a woman between 50 and 59 years old who had been exposed to COVID-19. The chain couples TRBV7-2 to TRBJ1-4, with a weak D call TRBD1 (5 bases). CDR3 DNA: TGTGCCAGCAGCCCGAACAGGAAACCTAATGAAAAACTGTTTTTT. Protein product: CASSPNRKPNEKLFF.